A selection of T cell receptor beta chains follows, all from one sample in a study of cytomegalovirus exposure and HLA in healthy donors. Sequencing was performed with immunoSEQ multiplex PCR; in TCRdb, only in-frame clones are kept and a portion is missing. Counted here are approximately 110,000 clones, about 15% occurring once; the ten biggest clones make up 0.83%. Material: PBMCs. Source of these receptors: a female donor in good health and CMV-seronegative. CDR3s leave out the opening cysteine and the closing phenylalanine or tryptophan.

j_gene: TRBJ1-2; len: 11; v_gene: TRBV30; CDR3aa: AWSSGLGYGYT
j_gene: TRBJ2-2; len: 13; v_gene: TRBV7-2; CDR3aa: ASSFDRGDTGELF
j_gene: TRBJ2-5; len: 12; v_gene: TRBV7-3; CDR3aa: ASSSDIPGETQY
j_gene: TRBJ2-5; len: 14; v_gene: TRBV18; CDR3aa: ASSIPGVRVGETQY
j_gene: TRBJ2-3; len: 11; v_gene: TRBV9; CDR3aa: ASSVGGGGPQY
j_gene: TRBJ2-5; len: 14; v_gene: TRBV4-3; CDR3aa: ASSQETAGGTETQY
j_gene: TRBJ2-1; len: 14; v_gene: TRBV4-3; CDR3aa: ASSQDWTSVYNEQF
j_gene: TRBJ2-3; len: 17; v_gene: TRBV4-3; CDR3aa: ASSRDVPGLAERTDTQY
j_gene: TRBJ2-2; len: 11; v_gene: TRBV30; CDR3aa: AWSPLAPGELF
j_gene: TRBJ2-1; len: 14; v_gene: TRBV5-8; CDR3aa: ASSSALAPLYDEQF
j_gene: TRBJ2-7; len: 12; v_gene: TRBV10-3; CDR3aa: AISERGGSYEQY
j_gene: TRBJ1-2; len: 11; v_gene: TRBV6-6; CDR3aa: ASSQAVNYGYT
j_gene: TRBJ2-1; len: 14; v_gene: TRBV7-2; CDR3aa: ASSLGPGLGDNEQF
j_gene: TRBJ2-1; len: 13; v_gene: TRBV7-6; CDR3aa: ASSSWDSSSDEQF
j_gene: TRBJ2-3; len: 13; v_gene: TRBV6-1; CDR3aa: ASRDRGLGTDTQY
j_gene: TRBJ1-1; len: 13; v_gene: TRBV5-6; CDR3aa: ASSLAQGRNTEAF
j_gene: TRBJ2-3; len: 13; v_gene: TRBV7-6; CDR3aa: ASSLGGTSTDTQY
j_gene: TRBJ2-2; len: 14; v_gene: TRBV6-5; CDR3aa: ASSYSRTGITGELF
j_gene: TRBJ1-5; len: 16; v_gene: TRBV28; CDR3aa: ASSYAGRIAYSNQPQH
j_gene: TRBJ2-7; len: 13; v_gene: TRBV7-2; CDR3aa: ASSSYAGTTYEQY
j_gene: TRBJ1-2; len: 10; v_gene: TRBV7-8; CDR3aa: ASSLTEDGYT
j_gene: TRBJ1-1; len: 13; v_gene: TRBV4-3; CDR3aa: ASSPDRGKVTEAF
j_gene: TRBJ2-2; len: 12; v_gene: TRBV11-2; CDR3aa: ASSSLSGSGELF
j_gene: TRBJ1-1; len: 15; v_gene: TRBV4-3; CDR3aa: ASSLGTGGNLNTEAF
j_gene: TRBJ2-3; len: 12; v_gene: TRBV7-3; CDR3aa: ASSWTGGADTQY
j_gene: TRBJ2-5; len: 13; v_gene: TRBV10-1; CDR3aa: ASSERQGAGETQY
j_gene: TRBJ1-1; len: 12; v_gene: TRBV6-1; CDR3aa: ASSEIRGGGEAF
j_gene: TRBJ1-2; len: 7; v_gene: TRBV29-1; CDR3aa: SVPPGYT
j_gene: TRBJ1-1; len: 14; v_gene: TRBV6-4; CDR3aa: ASSARTGGLNTEAF
j_gene: TRBJ2-5; len: 12; v_gene: TRBV7-3; CDR3aa: ASSRRTPQETQY
j_gene: TRBJ2-7; len: 12; v_gene: TRBV27; CDR3aa: ASRIDMAAYEQY
j_gene: TRBJ2-1; len: 11; v_gene: TRBV6-5; CDR3aa: ASSYATGGLQF
j_gene: TRBJ2-7; len: 14; v_gene: TRBV4-3; CDR3aa: ASSQEGTQGSYEQY
j_gene: TRBJ2-7; len: 13; v_gene: TRBV4-3; CDR3aa: ASSLGVGPTGEQY
j_gene: TRBJ2-5; len: 13; v_gene: TRBV23-1; CDR3aa: ASSLSGKGRETQY
j_gene: TRBJ1-3; len: 13; v_gene: TRBV5-4; CDR3aa: ASSTYQDSGNTIY
j_gene: TRBJ1-1; len: 13; v_gene: TRBV4-3; CDR3aa: ASSQEGQGSTEAF
j_gene: TRBJ2-3; len: 11; v_gene: TRBV7-9; CDR3aa: ASSLIATDTQY
j_gene: TRBJ1-2; len: 13; v_gene: TRBV19; CDR3aa: ASRSIDTGDYGYT
j_gene: TRBJ2-1; len: 13; v_gene: TRBV4-3; CDR3aa: ASSGLAGGYNEQF
j_gene: TRBJ2-1; len: 13; v_gene: TRBV10-1; CDR3aa: ASSERDRHDNEQF
j_gene: TRBJ1-2; len: 12; v_gene: TRBV28; CDR3aa: ASSLGAGSNGYT
j_gene: TRBJ2-2; len: 14; v_gene: TRBV18; CDR3aa: ASSPQSGSNTGELF
j_gene: TRBJ2-7; len: 10; v_gene: TRBV2; CDR3aa: ASSESLYEQY
j_gene: TRBJ2-2; len: 14; v_gene: TRBV5-1; CDR3aa: ASSLQGSKNTGELF
j_gene: TRBJ1-2; len: 13; v_gene: TRBV5-1; CDR3aa: ASSSTGTGEFGYT
j_gene: TRBJ2-1; len: 16; v_gene: TRBV5-1; CDR3aa: ASSQTGGLSSSYNEQF
j_gene: TRBJ1-3; len: 15; v_gene: TRBV18; CDR3aa: ASSPPGGAGGRNTIY
j_gene: TRBJ2-1; len: 12; v_gene: TRBV11-2; CDR3aa: ASSLVDRAEKQF
j_gene: TRBJ1-1; len: 13; v_gene: TRBV7-9; CDR3aa: ASSLGQGEITEAF
j_gene: TRBJ2-5; len: 14; v_gene: TRBV7-9; CDR3aa: ASSLVQGVDEETQY
j_gene: TRBJ2-3; len: 13; v_gene: TRBV18; CDR3aa: ASSQIAEITDTQY
j_gene: -; len: 11; v_gene: TRBV7-6; CDR3aa: ASSLERGDEQY
j_gene: TRBJ2-1; len: 13; v_gene: TRBV7-8; CDR3aa: ASSSGTGVHNEQF
j_gene: TRBJ2-7; len: 16; v_gene: TRBV2; CDR3aa: ASSEGGFGGQGIHEQY
j_gene: TRBJ1-6; len: 12; v_gene: TRBV30; CDR3aa: AWSVRGRDSPLH
j_gene: TRBJ1-2; len: 12; v_gene: TRBV28; CDR3aa: ASRGQGTNYGYT